The clone carrying this T cell receptor (beta chain) was found many times. Indicated time point: newly diagnosed GD, antithyroid drugs for less than 3 months. The TCR library used RNA extracted from PBMCs. This entry is derived from a study of regulatory T cells in long-lasting Graves disease. With iRepertoire HTBI primers and Arm-PCR of CDR3 regions, TCR beta libraries were built. One entry per CDR3 protein results from TCRdb running MiXCR on the multiplex PCR reads. The data show 450,000 to 600,000 distinct CDR3 sequences, about a sixth seen once. These data were likewise used in another study, on T cells in Graves' hyperthyroidism and ophthalmopathy. That paper states: The HTBI primer set was used in a first-round RT-PCR of the TCR CDR3. Appearing also in blood were most of the thyroid clonotypes expanded above 0.001.

Source: peripheral blood mononuclear cells (PBMCs), taken at new diagnosis, from a patient treated with antithyroid drugs. The clonotype comes from a man aged 35 to 55 with Graves disease.

The CDR3 DNA reads as TGTGCCAGCAGCCCGCGAGGGAATCAGCCCCAGCATTTT. Protein sequence: CASSPRGNQPQHF. The rearrangement links TRBV12-3 or TRBV12-4 to TRBJ1-5; D remains ambiguous. This CDR3 is built from 13 residues. V dropped 6 bases and J dropped 4 bases, with 10 bases sitting between them.